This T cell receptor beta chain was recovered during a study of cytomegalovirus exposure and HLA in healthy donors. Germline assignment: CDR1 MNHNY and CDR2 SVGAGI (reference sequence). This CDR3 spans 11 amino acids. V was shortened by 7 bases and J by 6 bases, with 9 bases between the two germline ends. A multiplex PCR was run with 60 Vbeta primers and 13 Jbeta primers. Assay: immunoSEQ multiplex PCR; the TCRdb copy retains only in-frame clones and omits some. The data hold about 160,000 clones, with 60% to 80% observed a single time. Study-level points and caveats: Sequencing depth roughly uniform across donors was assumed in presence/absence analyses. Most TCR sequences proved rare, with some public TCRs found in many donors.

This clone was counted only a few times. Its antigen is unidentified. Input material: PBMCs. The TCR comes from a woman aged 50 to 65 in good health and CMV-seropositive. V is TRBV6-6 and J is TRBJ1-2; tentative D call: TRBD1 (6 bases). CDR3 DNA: TGTGCCAGCAACAGGGCGGATGGCTACACCTTC. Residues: CASNRADGYTF.